The rows below give T cell receptor beta chains drawn from one sample of a study of OX40 agonist ivuxolimab in advanced cancers. Assay: immunoSEQ multiplex PCR; the TCRdb copy retains only in-frame clones and omits some. This table has about 80,000 clones, 80% to 90% appearing once. The source material was CD4+ or CD8+ T cells sorted from blood, sampled in a trial of the OX40 agonist ivuxolimab. All receptors come from an adult with an advanced solid tumor such as melanoma, head and neck, liver or kidney cancer. The CDR3 runs from the conserved cysteine through the conserved F or W. D genes are given only for firm matches. Clone size is given for some rows only: seen once, a few or many times, or a class if the clone is expanded.

>.|.|TRBJ1-5|TRBV30
CAWTGDSNQPQHF
TGTGCCTGGACAGGGGATAGCAATCAGCCCCAGCATTTT
>.|.|TRBJ2-7|TRBV18
CASSPPEGSSGEQYF
TGTGCCAGCTCACCACCGGAGGGTTCGAGTGGGGAGCAGTACTTC
>.|TRBD1|TRBJ1-2|TRBV5-6
CASSLGTGLLGGYTF
TGTGCCAGCAGCTTGGGGACAGGACTCCTGGGCGGCTACACCTTC
>.|.|TRBJ2-5|TRBV5-1
CASPSPGQGLRETQYF
TGCGCCAGCCCCTCACCTGGGCAGGGGCTAAGGGAGACCCAGTACTTC
>.|TRBD2|TRBJ2-1|TRBV19
CASSPLAGGHYNEQFF
TGTGCCAGTAGTCCCTTAGCGGGGGGCCACTACAATGAGCAGTTCTTC
>.|TRBD2|TRBJ2-7|TRBV19
CASSPRGVGGGYEQYF
TGTGCCAGTAGTCCCCGAGGAGTGGGCGGGGGATACGAGCAGTACTTC
>.|.|TRBJ1-3|TRBV28
CASSFTRNTIYF
TGTGCCAGCAGTTTTACGCGAAACACCATATATTTT
>.|TRBD2|TRBJ2-7|TRBV5-4
CASTGSLGGSHEQYF
TGTGCCAGCACCGGGTCCTTGGGGGGGAGCCACGAGCAGTACTTC
>.|TRBD2|TRBJ2-2|TRBV5-1
CASSSFGTSGGNTGELFF
TGCGCCAGCAGCTCCTTTGGGACTAGCGGGGGGAACACCGGGGAGCTGTTTTTT
>.|.|TRBJ1-3|TRBV9
CASSGGGMGVSSGNTIYF
TGTGCCAGCAGCGGAGGCGGGATGGGGGTCAGCTCTGGAAACACCATATATTTT
>.|.|TRBJ1-1|TRBV7-3
CASNTGPNTEAFF
TGTGCCAGCAATACAGGACCGAACACTGAAGCTTTCTTT
>.|.|TRBJ2-5|TRBV5-4
CASSLTLQETQYF
TGTGCCAGCAGCTTAACACTGCAAGAGACCCAGTACTTC
>.|TRBD1|TRBJ1-2|TRBV29-1
CSAGQGSNYGYTF
TGCAGCGCGGGACAGGGTTCTAACTATGGCTACACCTTC
>.|.|TRBJ2-3|TRBV5-4
CASSLRGTGKNTDTQYF
TGTGCCAGCAGCTTGCGGGGGACGGGTAAAAACACAGATACGCAGTATTTT
>.|TRBD1|TRBJ2-7|TRBV4-1
CASSLNDRGYEQYF
TGCGCCAGCAGCCTTAACGACAGGGGGTACGAGCAGTACTTC
>.|TRBD1|TRBJ2-4|TRBV5-4
CASSLVRSRGGSQNIQYF
TGTGCCAGCAGCTTGGTGAGGTCGAGAGGGGGCAGCCAAAACATTCAGTACTTC
>once|.|TRBJ2-2|TRBV28
CASSNIPGFSGELFF
TGTGCCAGCAGTAACATTCCGGGGTTTAGCGGGGAGCTGTTTTTT
>.|.|TRBJ2-3|TRBV12-2
CASRFRSGGSTDTQYF
TGTGCAAGTCGCTTCAGGAGCGGTGGGAGCACAGATACGCAGTATTTT
>once|TRBD2|TRBJ2-5|TRBV6-6
CASRGGLAGLQETQYF
TGTGCCAGCAGGGGGGGACTAGCGGGGTTACAAGAGACCCAGTACTTC
>.|.|TRBJ1-5|TRBV2
CASSEVMAYQPQHF
TGTGCCAGCAGTGAAGTAATGGCGTATCAGCCCCAGCATTTT
>.|TRBD1|TRBJ1-1|TRBV7-3
CASSLQGDTEAFF
TGTGCCAGCAGCTTACAGGGGGACACTGAAGCTTTCTTT
>.|.|TRBJ2-7|TRBV5-6
CASSLGLQGSQTYEQYF
TGTGCCAGCAGCTTGGGATTACAGGGATCCCAAACCTACGAGCAGTACTTC
>.|TRBD2|TRBJ2-3|TRBV5-1
CASSEGLVPDTQYF
TGCGCCAGCAGCGAAGGACTAGTTCCAGATACGCAGTATTTT
>.|TRBD1|TRBJ2-7|TRBV28
CASSTTGSYEQYF
TGTGCCAGCAGTACGACAGGGTCTTACGAGCAGTACTTC
>.|TRBD2|TRBJ2-1|TRBV7-3
CASRVSGALNNEQFF
TGTGCCAGCCGGGTTAGCGGGGCTCTTAACAATGAGCAGTTCTTC
>.|.|TRBJ2-3|TRBV7-2
CASSLVILRTDTQYF
TGTGCCAGCAGCCTGGTTATTCTGCGCACAGATACGCAGTATTTT
>.|TRBD2|TRBJ2-7|TRBV28
CASSPGTSGGMKQYF
TGTGCCAGCAGTCCAGGGACTAGCGGGGGGATGAAGCAGTACTTC
>few|.|TRBJ1-3|TRBV27
CASSSAGIEGNTIYF
TGTGCCAGCAGTTCCGCCGGGATAGAAGGAAACACCATATATTTT
>once|.|TRBJ2-3|TRBV11-2
CASSHPTSIPDTQYF
TGTGCCAGCAGCCACCCGACTAGTATCCCAGATACGCAGTATTTT
>.|.|TRBJ2-2|TRBV27
CASTRPGEAGELFF
TGTGCCAGCACCCGACCAGGAGAAGCCGGGGAGCTGTTTTTT
>many|.|TRBJ2-7|TRBV28
CASSFGGRVPYEQYF
TGTGCCAGCAGTTTTGGGGGACGGGTCCCCTACGAGCAGTACTTC
>once|.|TRBJ2-1|TRBV19
CASSTTGTGGPFF
TGTGCCAGTAGTACAACCGGGACTGGGGGACCGTTCTTC
>.|.|TRBJ1-2|TRBV19
CASTKFNYGYTF
TGTGCCAGTACAAAGTTTAACTATGGCTACACCTTC
>.|.|TRBJ2-2|TRBV19
CASKRAGTNTGELFF
TGTGCCAGTAAACGGGCAGGTACGAACACCGGGGAGCTGTTTTTT
>.|.|TRBJ1-4|TRBV29-1
CSVEWSWENEKLFF
TGCAGCGTTGAATGGAGTTGGGAGAATGAAAAACTGTTTTTT
>.|.|TRBJ1-2|TRBV5-6
CASSLAGNYGYTF
TGTGCCAGCAGCCTGGCAGGGAACTATGGCTACACCTTC
>.|.|TRBJ1-1|TRBV2
CASSPGSNTEAFF
TGTGCCAGCAGTCCAGGGTCTAACACTGAAGCTTTCTTT
>.|.|TRBJ2-3|TRBV4-2
CASSQIGTDTQYF
TGTGCCAGCAGCCAAATAGGCACAGATACGCAGTATTTT
>.|TRBD1|TRBJ1-2|TRBV14
CASSHRQGRSDYGYTF
TGTGCCAGCAGCCACAGACAGGGCCGGAGCGACTATGGCTACACCTTC
>.|TRBD2|TRBJ2-7|TRBV6-5
CASSLGLGGEQYF
TGTGCCAGCAGCCTAGGACTAGGTGGCGAGCAGTACTTC
>.|.|TRBJ1-2|TRBV13
CASSSIVGDYGYTF
TGTGCCAGCAGCTCAATAGTGGGGGACTATGGCTACACCTTC
>.|.|TRBJ2-4|TRBV7-2
CASSPPPPGFQYF
TGTGCCAGCAGCCCCCCTCCTCCAGGGTTTCAGTACTTC
>.|.|TRBJ2-7|TRBV2
CASSWSPTTYEQYF
TGTGCCAGCAGTTGGAGCCCTACCACCTACGAGCAGTACTTC
>.|TRBD1|TRBJ2-6|TRBV14
CASSHLYRGPWDGANVLTF
TGTGCCAGCAGCCACCTCTACAGGGGCCCCTGGGATGGGGCCAACGTCCTGACTTTC
>.|.|TRBJ1-1|TRBV21-1
CASSRLGGEDRGSAEAFF
TGTGCCAGCAGTAGACTAGGGGGGGAAGACAGGGGCTCCGCTGAAGCTTTCTTT
>.|.|TRBJ1-1|TRBV10-3
CAISERGVTEAFF
TGTGCCATCAGTGAGCGGGGGGTCACTGAAGCTTTCTTT
>.|.|TRBJ2-5|TRBV27
CASMPPPGVVGETQYF
TGTGCCAGCATGCCGCCCCCGGGGGTAGTAGGAGAGACCCAGTACTTC
>.|TRBD1|TRBJ1-4|TRBV5-5
CASSLMGQSEGKLFF
TGTGCCAGCAGCTTGATGGGACAGTCGGAAGGCAAACTGTTTTTT
>.|.|TRBJ1-1|TRBV29-1
CSAGSGTEAFF
TGCAGCGCCGGTTCGGGCACTGAAGCTTTCTTT
>.|.|TRBJ1-6|TRBV6-4
CASSDLGVGSPLHF
TGTGCCAGCAGTGACCTAGGGGTAGGTTCACCCCTCCACTTT
>.|.|TRBJ1-2|TRBV28
CASSFVSWEAGAGYTF
TGTGCCAGCAGTTTCGTCTCGTGGGAGGCGGGCGCTGGCTACACCTTC
>.|.|TRBJ2-1|TRBV27
CASSYLTGGEQFF
TGTGCCAGCAGTTACCTGACCGGAGGCGAGCAGTTCTTC
>.|.|TRBJ2-2|TRBV19
CASSIDLANTGELFF
TGTGCCAGTAGTATAGACTTGGCGAACACCGGGGAGCTGTTTTTT
>.|TRBD1|TRBJ1-3|TRBV19
CASSMTGGSSGNTIYF
TGTGCCAGTAGTATGACAGGGGGGAGCTCTGGAAACACCATATATTTT
>.|.|TRBJ1-1|TRBV4-3
CASSPGTVNTEAFF
TGCGCCAGCAGCCCAGGGACGGTTAACACTGAAGCTTTCTTT
>.|TRBD1|TRBJ1-2|TRBV11-2
CASSSTGVHGYTF
TGTGCCAGCAGCTCCACAGGGGTCCATGGCTACACCTTC
>.|.|TRBJ1-2|TRBV15
CATSRDADGYGYTF
TGTGCCACCAGCAGAGATGCCGACGGGTATGGCTACACCTTC
>.|.|TRBJ2-7|TRBV11-2
CASRAFGEQYF
TGTGCCAGCAGAGCCTTTGGGGAGCAGTACTTC
>few|.|TRBJ1-4|TRBV19
CASSIEAGEFTPNEKLFF
TGTGCCAGTAGTATAGAGGCCGGCGAGTTTACTCCTAATGAAAAACTGTTTTTT